This is a list of T cell receptor beta chains from one sample in a study of shared clonotypes between healthy human individuals. Sequenced by immunoSEQ multiplex PCR; TCRdb stores in-frame clones only, minus some. The sample includes more than 850,000 clones, about 84% of them seen just once. What was sequenced was memory CD4+ T cells from PBMCs. Source of these receptors: a young man in good health. Some clones in this sample may be carry-over from other donors' samples. Each CDR3 is given with its conserved first and last residue. D genes are given only for firm matches. Rows give clone size only sometimes, using once, few, many, or a class for an expanded clone.

>TRBJ2-3|few|18|TRBV4-1|.
TGCGCCAGCAGCCCCGACAGGGGTGGGTCCGCGGGAGAAGACACGCAGTATTTT
CASSPDRGGSAGEDTQYF
>TRBJ2-3|.|15|TRBV5-1|.
TGCGCCAGCAGCTTGGGGGCGACTAGCACAGATACGCAGTATTTT
CASSLGATSTDTQYF
>TRBJ2-7|.|15|TRBV18|TRBD1
TGTGCCAGCTCACTACCGGGACAGGGGTCCTACGAGCAGTACTTC
CASSLPGQGSYEQYF
>TRBJ1-3|.|16|TRBV5-4|TRBD1
TGTGCCAGCAGCTTAACAGGGGGGAGCTCTGGAAACACCATATATTTT
CASSLTGGSSGNTIYF
>TRBJ2-3|few|15|TRBV2|.
TGTGCCAGCAGTGCCTCCCTAGGGTTCTCGGATACGCAGTATTTT
CASSASLGFSDTQYF
>TRBJ1-1|.|16|TRBV4-3|TRBD1
TGCGCTAGCAGCCAAGCGCTAGGGACAGGGGTCCCTGAAGCTTTCTTT
CASSQALGTGVPEAFF
>TRBJ2-1|.|16|TRBV27|TRBD2
TGTGCCAGCAGTTTCGGGAGCGGGAGGGCCAGCAATGAGCAGTTCTTC
CASSFGSGRASNEQFF
>TRBJ2-1|few|13|TRBV9|.
TGTGCCAGCAGCTTCGGGGCCTCCGGCGAGCAGTTCTTC
CASSFGASGEQFF
>TRBJ1-5|.|14|TRBV28|.
TGTGCCAGCAGCCGTGGGGGGGATAATCAGCCCCAGCATTTT
CASSRGGDNQPQHF
>TRBJ2-1|once|16|TRBV25-1|TRBD2
TGTGCCAGCAGTTCGGTAGCGGGAGGGACCTACAATGAGCAGTTCTTC
CASSSVAGGTYNEQFF
>TRBJ2-2|.|17|TRBV4-1|TRBD2
TGCGCCAGCAGCCGTGCTATATCGCGGGAGGGCGCCGGGGAGCTGTTTTTT
CASSRAISREGAGELFF
>TRBJ2-2|.|16|TRBV4-1|.
TGCGCCAGCAGCCAAGAGGGGGGAGGCGGGACCGGGGAGCTGTTTTTT
CASSQEGGGGTGELFF
>TRBJ2-5|.|16|TRBV7-7|.
TGTGCCAGCAGCTTAGGGGCATGGGCAGGGTCGAAGACCCAGTACTTC
CASSLGAWAGSKTQYF
>TRBJ1-1|.|15|TRBV15|.
TGTGCCACCAGCAGAGGCCGGCAAATGAACACTGAAGCTTTCTTT
CATSRGRQMNTEAFF
>TRBJ2-1|.|15|TRBV9|.
TGTGCCAGCAGCCCGCTGCGATGGGCGGCCAATGAGCAGTTCTTC
CASSPLRWAANEQFF
>TRBJ2-5|.|13|TRBV5-1|.
TGCGCCAGCAGCTTGGGTGCCGGAGAGACCCAGTACTTC
CASSLGAGETQYF
>TRBJ2-7|.|13|TRBV7-6|.
TGTGCCAGCAGCTTTGGATCGCTGTACGAGCAGTACTTC
CASSFGSLYEQYF
>TRBJ2-7|.|15|TRBV5-1|TRBD1
TGCGCCAGCAGCTTGGAGGGACAGGGGAGGCGTGAGCAGTACTTC
CASSLEGQGRREQYF
>TRBJ2-1|.|17|TRBV7-2|TRBD2
TGTGCCAGCAGCTTAGTCATCGTGCCGGGAGGGCCACGTGAGCAGTTCTTC
CASSLVIVPGGPREQFF
>TRBJ1-4|.|15|TRBV9|TRBD1
TGTGCCAGCAGCCCCGGACAGGGGGCTTTAGAAAAACTGTTTTTT
CASSPGQGALEKLFF